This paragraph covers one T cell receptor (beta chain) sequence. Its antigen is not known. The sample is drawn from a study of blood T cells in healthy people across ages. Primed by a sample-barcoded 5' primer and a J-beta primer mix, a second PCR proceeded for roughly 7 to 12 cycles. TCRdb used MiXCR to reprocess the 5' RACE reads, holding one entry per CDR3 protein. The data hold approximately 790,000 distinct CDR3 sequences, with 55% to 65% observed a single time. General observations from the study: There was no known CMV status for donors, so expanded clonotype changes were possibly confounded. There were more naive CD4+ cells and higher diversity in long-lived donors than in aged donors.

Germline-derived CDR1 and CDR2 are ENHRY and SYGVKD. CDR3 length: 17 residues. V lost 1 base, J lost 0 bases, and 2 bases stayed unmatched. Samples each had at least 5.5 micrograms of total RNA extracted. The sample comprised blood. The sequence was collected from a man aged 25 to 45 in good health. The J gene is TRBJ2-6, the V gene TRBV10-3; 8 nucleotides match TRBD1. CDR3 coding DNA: TGTGCCATCAGTGAGTTGGGACAGGCCTCTGGGGCCAACGTCCTGACTTTC. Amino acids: CAISELGQASGANVLTF.